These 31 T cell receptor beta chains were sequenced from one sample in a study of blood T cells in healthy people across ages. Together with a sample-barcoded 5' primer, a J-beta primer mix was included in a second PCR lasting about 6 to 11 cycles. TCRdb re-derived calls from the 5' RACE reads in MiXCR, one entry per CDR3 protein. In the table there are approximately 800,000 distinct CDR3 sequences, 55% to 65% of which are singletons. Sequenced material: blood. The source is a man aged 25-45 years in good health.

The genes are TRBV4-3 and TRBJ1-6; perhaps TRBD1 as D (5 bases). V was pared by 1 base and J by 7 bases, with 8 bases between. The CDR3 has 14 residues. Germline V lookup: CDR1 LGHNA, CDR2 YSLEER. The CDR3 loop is CASSQVGVNSPLHF. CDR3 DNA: TGCGCCAGCAGCCAAGTAGGGGTCAATTCACCCCTCCACTTT.

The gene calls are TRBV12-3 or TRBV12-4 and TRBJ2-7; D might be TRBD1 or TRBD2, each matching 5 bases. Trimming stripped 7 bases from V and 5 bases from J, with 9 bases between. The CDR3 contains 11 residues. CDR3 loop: CASNVGDEQYF. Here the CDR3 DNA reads TGTGCCAGCAATGTGGGGGACGAGCAGTACTTC.

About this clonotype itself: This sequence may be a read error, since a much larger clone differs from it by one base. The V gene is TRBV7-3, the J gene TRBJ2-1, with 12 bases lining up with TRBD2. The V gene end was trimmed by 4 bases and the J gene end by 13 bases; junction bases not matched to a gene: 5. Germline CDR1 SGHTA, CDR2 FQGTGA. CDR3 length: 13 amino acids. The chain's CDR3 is CASSWTSGETQFF. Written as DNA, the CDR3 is TGTGCCAGCAGCTGGACTAGCGGGGAGACCCAGTTCTTC.

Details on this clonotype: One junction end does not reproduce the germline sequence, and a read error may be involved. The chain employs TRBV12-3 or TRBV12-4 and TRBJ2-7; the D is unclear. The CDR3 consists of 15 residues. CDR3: CASSLVASLSYEQYF. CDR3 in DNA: TGTGCCAGTAGTTTAGTGGCGAGCCTCTCCTACGAGCAGTACTTC.

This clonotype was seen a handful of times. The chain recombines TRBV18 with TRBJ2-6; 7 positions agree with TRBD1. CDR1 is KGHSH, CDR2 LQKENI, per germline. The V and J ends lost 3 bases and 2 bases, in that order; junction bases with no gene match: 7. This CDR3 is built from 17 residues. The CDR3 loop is CASSPSDRVAGANVLTF. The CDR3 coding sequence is TGTGCCAGCTCACCCAGTGACAGGGTTGCTGGGGCCAACGTCCTGACTTTC.

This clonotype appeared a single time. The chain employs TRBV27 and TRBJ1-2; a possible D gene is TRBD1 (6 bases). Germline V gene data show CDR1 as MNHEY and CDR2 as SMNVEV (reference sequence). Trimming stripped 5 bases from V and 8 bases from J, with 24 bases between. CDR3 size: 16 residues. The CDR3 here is CASSPEPTGPIWGYTF. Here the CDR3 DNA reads TGTGCCAGCAGTCCAGAACCGACAGGTCCCATTTGGGGCTACACCTTC.

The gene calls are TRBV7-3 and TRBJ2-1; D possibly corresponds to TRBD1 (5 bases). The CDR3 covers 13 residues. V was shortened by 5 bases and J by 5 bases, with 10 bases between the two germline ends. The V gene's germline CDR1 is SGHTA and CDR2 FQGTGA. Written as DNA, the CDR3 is TGTGCCAGCAGCCAAGACAGAAACAATGAGCAGTTCTTC. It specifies CASSQDRNNEQFF. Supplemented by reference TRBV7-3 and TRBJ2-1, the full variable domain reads GAGVSQTPSNKVTEKGKYVELRCDPISGHTALYWYRQSLGQGPEFLIYFQGTGAADDSGLPNDRFFAVRPEGSVSTLKIQRTERGDSAVYLCASSQDRNNEQFFGPGTRLTVL.

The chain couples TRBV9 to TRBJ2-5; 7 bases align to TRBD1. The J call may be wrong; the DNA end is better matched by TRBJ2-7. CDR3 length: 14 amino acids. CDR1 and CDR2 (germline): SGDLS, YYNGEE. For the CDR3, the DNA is TGTGCCAGCAGCGCCGACAGGGATCTATACGAGCAGTACTTC. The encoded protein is CASSADRDLYEQYF.

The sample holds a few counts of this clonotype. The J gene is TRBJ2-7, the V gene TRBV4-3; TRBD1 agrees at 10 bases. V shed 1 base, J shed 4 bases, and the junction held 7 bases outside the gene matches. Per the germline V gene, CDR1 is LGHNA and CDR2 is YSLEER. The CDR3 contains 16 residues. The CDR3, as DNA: TGCGCCAGCAGCCAAGCACGACAGGGGGCTACGTACGAGCAGTACTTC. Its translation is CASSQARQGATYEQYF.

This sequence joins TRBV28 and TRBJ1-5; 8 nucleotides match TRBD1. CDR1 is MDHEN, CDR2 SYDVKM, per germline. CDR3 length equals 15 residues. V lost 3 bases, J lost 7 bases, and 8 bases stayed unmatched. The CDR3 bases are TGTGCCAGCAGTTTCCTCAGGGGGCGCGTCCAGCCCCAGCATTTT. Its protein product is CASSFLRGRVQPQHF.

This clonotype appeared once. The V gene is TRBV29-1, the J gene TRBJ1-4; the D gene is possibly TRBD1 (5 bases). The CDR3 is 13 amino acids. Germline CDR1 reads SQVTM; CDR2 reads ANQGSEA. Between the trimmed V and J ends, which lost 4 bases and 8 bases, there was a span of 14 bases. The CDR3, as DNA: TGCAGCGTTGTTGGTGGGGCAGAGGAAAAACTGTTTTTT. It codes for CSVVGGAEEKLFF. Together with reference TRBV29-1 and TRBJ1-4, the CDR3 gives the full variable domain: SAVISQKPSRDICQRGTSLTIQCQVDSQVTMMFWYRQQPGQSLTLIATANQGSEATYESGFVIDKFPISRPNLTFSTLTVSNMSPEDSSIYLCSVVGGAEEKLFFGSGTQLSVL.

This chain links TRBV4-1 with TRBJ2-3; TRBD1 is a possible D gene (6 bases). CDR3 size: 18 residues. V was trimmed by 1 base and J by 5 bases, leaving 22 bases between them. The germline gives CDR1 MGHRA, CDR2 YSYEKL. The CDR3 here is CASSQVRPRTDTRDTQYF. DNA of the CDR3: TGCGCCAGCAGCCAAGTGCGTCCCCGGACAGATACTCGAGATACGCAGTATTTT.

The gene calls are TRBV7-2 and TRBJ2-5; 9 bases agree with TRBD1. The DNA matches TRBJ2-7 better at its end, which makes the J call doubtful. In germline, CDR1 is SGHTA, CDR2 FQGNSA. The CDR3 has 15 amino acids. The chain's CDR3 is CASSFTGGAPYEQYF. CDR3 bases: TGTGCCAGCAGCTTTACAGGGGGCGCCCCCTACGAGCAGTACTTC.

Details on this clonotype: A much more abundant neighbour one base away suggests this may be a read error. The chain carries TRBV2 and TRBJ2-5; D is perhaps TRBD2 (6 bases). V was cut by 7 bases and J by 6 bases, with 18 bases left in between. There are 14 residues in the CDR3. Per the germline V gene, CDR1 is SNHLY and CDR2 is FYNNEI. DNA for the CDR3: TGTGCCAGCAAGGGTGGCGGGGCCAAAAAGACCCAGTACTTC. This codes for CASKGGGAKKTQYF. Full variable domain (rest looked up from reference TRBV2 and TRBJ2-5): EPEVTQTPSHQVTQMGQEVILRCVPISNHLYFYWYRQILGQKVEFLVSFYNNEISEKSEIFDDQFSVERPDGSNFTLKIRSTKLEDSAMYFCASKGGGAKKTQYFGPGTRLLVL.

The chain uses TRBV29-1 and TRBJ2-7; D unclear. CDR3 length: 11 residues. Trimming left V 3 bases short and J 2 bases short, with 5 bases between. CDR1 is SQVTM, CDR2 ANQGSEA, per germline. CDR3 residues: CSVDGAYEQYF. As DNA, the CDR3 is TGCAGCGTTGATGGGGCCTACGAGCAGTACTTC.

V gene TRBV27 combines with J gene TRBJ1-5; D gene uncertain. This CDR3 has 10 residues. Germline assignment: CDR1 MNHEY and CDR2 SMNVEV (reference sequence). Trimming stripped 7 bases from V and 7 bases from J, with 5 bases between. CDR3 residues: CASKAQPQHF. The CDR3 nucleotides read TGTGCCAGCAAGGCACAGCCCCAGCATTTT.

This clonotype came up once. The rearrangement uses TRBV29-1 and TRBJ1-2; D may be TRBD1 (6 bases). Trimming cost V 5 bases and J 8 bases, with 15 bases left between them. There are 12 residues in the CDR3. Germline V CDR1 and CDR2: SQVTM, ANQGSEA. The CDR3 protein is CSVSDGGRGYTF. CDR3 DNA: TGCAGCGTTTCCGACGGGGGCCGAGGCTACACCTTC.

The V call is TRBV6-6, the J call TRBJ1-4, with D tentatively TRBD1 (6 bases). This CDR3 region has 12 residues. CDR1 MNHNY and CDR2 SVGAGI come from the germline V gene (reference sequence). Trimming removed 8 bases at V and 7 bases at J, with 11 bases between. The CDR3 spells CASLQGTEKLFF. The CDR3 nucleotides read TGTGCCAGCCTACAGGGAACTGAAAAACTGTTTTTT.

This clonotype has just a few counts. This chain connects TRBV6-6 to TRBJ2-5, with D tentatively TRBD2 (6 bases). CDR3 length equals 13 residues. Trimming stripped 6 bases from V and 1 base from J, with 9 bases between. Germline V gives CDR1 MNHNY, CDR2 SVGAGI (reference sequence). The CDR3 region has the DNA TGTGCCAGCAGGACTAGGGCCCAAGAGACCCAGTACTTC. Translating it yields CASRTRAQETQYF.

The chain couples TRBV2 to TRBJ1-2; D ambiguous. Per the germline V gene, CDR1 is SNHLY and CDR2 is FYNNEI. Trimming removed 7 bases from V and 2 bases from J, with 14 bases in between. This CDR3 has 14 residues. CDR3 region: CASTLVQVNYGYTF. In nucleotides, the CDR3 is TGTGCCAGCACGCTCGTTCAGGTCAACTATGGCTACACCTTC.

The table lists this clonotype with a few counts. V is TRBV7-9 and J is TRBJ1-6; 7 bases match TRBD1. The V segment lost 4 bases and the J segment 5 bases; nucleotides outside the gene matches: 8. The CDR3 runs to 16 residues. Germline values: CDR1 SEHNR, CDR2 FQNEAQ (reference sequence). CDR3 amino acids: CASSSTGQEDNSPLHF. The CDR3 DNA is TGTGCCAGCAGCTCGACCGGACAGGAAGATAATTCACCCCTCCACTTT.

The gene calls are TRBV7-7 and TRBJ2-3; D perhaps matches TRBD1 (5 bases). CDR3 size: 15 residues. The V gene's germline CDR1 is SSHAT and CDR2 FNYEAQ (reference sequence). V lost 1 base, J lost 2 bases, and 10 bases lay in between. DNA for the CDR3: TGTGCCAGCAGCTTAGGACTTGGGGCCACAGATACGCAGTATTTT. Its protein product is CASSLGLGATDTQYF.

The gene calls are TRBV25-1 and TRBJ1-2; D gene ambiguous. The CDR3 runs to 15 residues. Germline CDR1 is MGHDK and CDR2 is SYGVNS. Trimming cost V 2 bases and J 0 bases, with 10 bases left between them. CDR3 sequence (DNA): TGTGCCAGCAGTGAACGGGGTCACCCTAACTATGGCTACACCTTC. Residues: CASSERGHPNYGYTF.

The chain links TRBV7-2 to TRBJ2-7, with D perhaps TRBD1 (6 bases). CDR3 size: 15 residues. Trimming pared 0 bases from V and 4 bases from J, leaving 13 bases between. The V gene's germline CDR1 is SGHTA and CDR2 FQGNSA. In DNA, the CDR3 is TGTGCCAGCAGCTTAGCGCCTCCAGGGGTGTACGAGCAGTACTTC. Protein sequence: CASSLAPPGVYEQYF.

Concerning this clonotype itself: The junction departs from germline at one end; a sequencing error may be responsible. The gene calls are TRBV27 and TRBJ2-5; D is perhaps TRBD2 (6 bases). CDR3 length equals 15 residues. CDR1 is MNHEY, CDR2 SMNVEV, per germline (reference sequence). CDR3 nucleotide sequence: TGTGCCAGCAGTTTTATGGGGGGATATTCCTACGAGCAGTATTTC. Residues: CASSFMGGYSYEQYF.

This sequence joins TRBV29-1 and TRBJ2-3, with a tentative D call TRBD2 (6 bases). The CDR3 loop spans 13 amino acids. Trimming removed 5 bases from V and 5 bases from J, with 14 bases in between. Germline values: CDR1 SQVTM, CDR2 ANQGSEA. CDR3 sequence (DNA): TGCAGCGTTTCGCGGGGTAGGGTAGATACGCAGTATTTT. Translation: CSVSRGRVDTQYF.

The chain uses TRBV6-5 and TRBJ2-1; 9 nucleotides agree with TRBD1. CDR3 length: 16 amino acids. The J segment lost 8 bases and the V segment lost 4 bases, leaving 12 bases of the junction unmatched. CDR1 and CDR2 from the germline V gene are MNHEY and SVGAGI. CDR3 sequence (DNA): TGTGCCAGCAGTTCCACAGGGGGCGAGAGACACGATGAGCAGTTCTTC. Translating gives CASSSTGGERHDEQFF.

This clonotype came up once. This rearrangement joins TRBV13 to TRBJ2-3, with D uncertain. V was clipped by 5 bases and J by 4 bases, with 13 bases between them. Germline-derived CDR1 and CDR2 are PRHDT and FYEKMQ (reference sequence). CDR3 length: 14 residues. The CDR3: CASSPTETPDTQYF. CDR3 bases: TGTGCCAGCAGCCCGACGGAGACCCCAGATACGCAGTATTTT. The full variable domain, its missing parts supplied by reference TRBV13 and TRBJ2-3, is AAGVIQSPRHLIKEKRETATLKCYPIPRHDTVYWYQQGPGQDPQFLISFYEKMQSDKGSIPDRFSAQQFSDYHSELNMSSLELGDSALYFCASSPTETPDTQYFGPGTRLTVL.

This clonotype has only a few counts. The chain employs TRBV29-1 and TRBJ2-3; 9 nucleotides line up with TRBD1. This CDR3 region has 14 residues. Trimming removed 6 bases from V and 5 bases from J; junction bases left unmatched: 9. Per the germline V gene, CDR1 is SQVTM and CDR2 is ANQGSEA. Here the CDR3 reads CSVPGQGSGDTQYF. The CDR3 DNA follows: TGCAGCGTACCGGGACAGGGATCGGGAGATACGCAGTATTTT.

The CDR3 DNA follows: TGTGCCAGCAGCGCCGGGTACAGGCCGACTGAGCAGTACTTC. Its protein is CASSAGYRPTEQYF. This chain connects TRBV9 to TRBJ2-7; D perhaps matches TRBD1 (5 bases). Germline V gene lookup returns CDR1 SGDLS and CDR2 YYNGEE. The length of the CDR3 is 14 residues. V was clipped by 3 bases and J by 7 bases, with 17 bases between them.

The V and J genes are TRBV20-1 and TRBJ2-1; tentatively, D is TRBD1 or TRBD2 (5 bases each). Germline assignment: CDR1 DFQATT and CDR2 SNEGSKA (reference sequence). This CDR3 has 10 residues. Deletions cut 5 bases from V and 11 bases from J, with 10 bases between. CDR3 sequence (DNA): TGCAGTGCTTGGGACGGAAAGCAGTTCTTC. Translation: CSAWDGKQFF.